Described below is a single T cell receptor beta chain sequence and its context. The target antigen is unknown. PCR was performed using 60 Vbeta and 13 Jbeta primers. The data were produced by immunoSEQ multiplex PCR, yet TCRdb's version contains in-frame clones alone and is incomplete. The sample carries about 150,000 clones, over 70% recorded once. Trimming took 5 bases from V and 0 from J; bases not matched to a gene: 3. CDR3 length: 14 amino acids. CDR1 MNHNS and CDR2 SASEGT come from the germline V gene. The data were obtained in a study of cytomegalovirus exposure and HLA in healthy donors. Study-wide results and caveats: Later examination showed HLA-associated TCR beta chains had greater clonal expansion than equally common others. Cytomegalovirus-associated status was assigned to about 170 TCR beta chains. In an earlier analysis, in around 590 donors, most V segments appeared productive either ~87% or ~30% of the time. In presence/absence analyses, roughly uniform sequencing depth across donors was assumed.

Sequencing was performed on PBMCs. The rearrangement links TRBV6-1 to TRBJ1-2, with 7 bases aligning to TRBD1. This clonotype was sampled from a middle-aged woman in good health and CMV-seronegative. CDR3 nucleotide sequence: TGTGCCAGCAGTAGGGACAGCGCTAACTATGGCTACACCTTC. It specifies CASSRDSANYGYTF.